A selection of T cell receptor beta chains follows, all from one sample in a study of T cell changes during pregnancy in multiple sclerosis. Only in-frame clones appear in the TCRdb table, and some are missing; sequencing was by immunoSEQ multiplex PCR. The sample gives 98,000 or so clones, approximately 95% of which show up once; roughly 0.99% is in the top ten. The material sequenced was peripheral blood, taken after pregnancy. Receptor source: a female donor with multiple sclerosis, enrolled in a pregnancy study. CDR3s include the opening cysteine and the closing phenylalanine or tryptophan.

v_gene,CDR3aa
TRBV10-2,CASIGGDSGSNEQFF
TRBV5-1,CASSPTNNIYEQYF
TRBV6-5,CASSYSEGGEQYF
TRBV19,CASNHRRENTGELFF
TRBV27,CASSNEGLAGAGEQFF
TRBV19,CASSRDYRYEQYF
TRBV12-5,CASVNRTALGNEQYF
TRBV6-5,CASTPSRVNYGYTF
TRBV4-1,CASSLQGNTEAFF
TRBV7-9,CASSLATGTGPLSNQPQHF
TRBV23-1,CARVRGSSGNTIYF
TRBV5-1,CASSAGTSGGDPYNEQFF
TRBV28,CASSTSGLMSEQYF
TRBV27,CASSLGGRGVYEQYF
TRBV5-6,CASSLEDQGLRTGELFF
TRBV10-1,CASSAYRGNTEAFF
TRBV13,CASSLSGEINDYEQYF
TRBV29-1,CSVAGTGALLSTDTQYF
TRBV4-3,CASSQAPGQGSYGYTF
TRBV6-1,CASSETGGPYEQYF
TRBV2,CASSQSAAGVGDTQYF
TRBV27,CASSSRGFGNTIYF
TRBV29-1,CSGGEKEKLFF
TRBV20-1,CSARRTNEQYF
TRBV5-6,CASSWGTAVHEQYF